This TCR beta chain came from a study of T cells after yellow fever vaccination. Study-level points and caveats: Abundant clonotypes from the bulk population could have been carried over as contaminants into FACS-sorted repertoires. Weaker, the secondary response peaked sooner, at day 5 versus 15.

With respect to this clonotype: Its target is unknown.

The TCR cDNA carried a universal primer site and UMIs from 5'RACE template switching. TCRdb re-called the 5' RACE reads with MiXCR, one entry per CDR3 protein. The top ten hold around 23% of the sample, which has 250,000 to 400,000 distinct CDR3 sequences, about 4% seen once. This specimen was PBMCs, taken 5 days after the yellow fever booster vaccination. The source is a man in his late teens or twenties who received the YFV17D yellow fever vaccine.

CDR3 protein: CASSVQGKNTEAFF. The CDR3 bases are TGTGCCAGCAGCGTACAGGGGAAGAACACTGAAGCTTTCTTT. This chain uses TRBV11-2 with TRBJ1-1, with 7 bases that match TRBD1. V dropped 5 bases and J dropped 1; count of bases not matched to a gene: 4. The CDR3 contains 14 residues. Germline loops: CDR1 SGHAT, CDR2 FQNNGV. The full variable domain, in which reference TRBV11-2 and TRBJ1-1 provide the parts outside the CDR3, is EAGVAQSPRYKIIEKRQSVAFWCNPISGHATLYWYQQILGQGPKLLIQFQNNGVVDDSQLPKDRFSAERLKGVDSTLKIQPAKLEDSAVYLCASSVQGKNTEAFFGQGTRLTVV.